These 18 T cell receptor beta chains were all obtained from the same sample, sequenced in a study of vaccination and CD4 T cells after COVID-19. Sequencing of cultured CD4+ T cell DNA used the Oncomine TCR Beta short-read assay. One entry per CDR3 protein, called by TCRdb with MiXCR from the PCR reads. The profile covers nearly 25,000 distinct CDR3 sequences, with approximately 28% appearing a single time and approximately 2.8% taken by the ten largest. As for time point: late sampling 161 to 241 days after vaccination in three convalescent patients. The treatment is: approximately 11-day PBMC culture with coronavirus spike peptide pools or control peptides (ViraFEST assay). Their recognized antigens are unknown. The specimen was CD4+ T cells from blood, cultured in vitro, collected about 7 months after SARS-CoV-2 vaccination. The receptors were sampled from a human donor who had recovered from COVID-19.

V gene TRBV5-6 combines with J gene TRBJ2-5; no definite D call. CDR1 and CDR2 from the germline V gene are SGHDT and YYEEEE. The CDR3 is 14 residues long. V lost 3 bases to trimming and J lost 5 bases, with 14 bases between them. The CDR3 DNA follows: TGTGCCAGCAGCTCGACATACGTGATGGAGACCCAGTACTTC. Encoded protein: CASSSTYVMETQYF.

The chain has TRBV7-3 and TRBJ2-1, with 13 positions matching TRBD2. The germline V gene encodes CDR1 SGHTA and CDR2 FQGTGA. The trim removed 1 base at V and 7 bases at J, leaving 7 bases unmatched. This CDR3 has 17 amino acids. In DNA form, the CDR3 reads TGTGCCAGCAGCTTAAAAGGGGGACTAGCGGGACCAAATGAGCAGTTCTTC. It translates to CASSLKGGLAGPNEQFF.

The chain employs TRBV5-4 and TRBJ2-1; 9 positions agree with TRBD2. The CDR3 loop spans 17 amino acids. Trimming removed 0 bases from V and 0 bases from J; junction bases left unmatched: 4. The germline CDR1 and CDR2 sequences are SGHNT and YYREEE (reference sequence). The CDR3 protein is CASSLAAGGSSYNEQFF. CDR3 DNA: TGTGCCAGCAGCTTGGCAGCGGGAGGCTCCTCCTACAATGAGCAGTTCTTC.

The chain has TRBV28 and TRBJ2-1; D possibly corresponds to TRBD2 (5 bases). Germline assignment: CDR1 MDHEN and CDR2 SYDVKM. The CDR3 loop spans 16 amino acids. The V and J ends lost 3 bases and 10 bases respectively, with 22 bases between them. CDR3 DNA: TGTGCCAGCAGTTTGCCGCTCCCGCTTACGGAGCGGGAGCAGTTCTTC. This gives the protein CASSLPLPLTEREQFF.

The CDR3 protein is CSTSRDGNRTDTQYF. DNA of the CDR3: TGCAGTACCTCCAGGGACGGGAATAGGACAGATACGCAGTATTTT. The V call is TRBV20-1, the J call TRBJ2-3, with D perhaps being TRBD1 or TRBD2 (5 bases each). The CDR3 has 15 residues. Trimming stripped 8 bases from V and 3 bases from J, with 21 bases between. Germline assignment: CDR1 DFQATT and CDR2 SNEGSKA (reference sequence).

As for this clonotype: An end of the junction differs from the germline gene, which may be a read error. V is TRBV20-1 and J is TRBJ2-2; tentative D call: TRBD2 (5 bases). This CDR3 comprises 15 residues. CDR1 is DFQATT, CDR2 SNEGSKA, per germline (reference sequence). CDR3 DNA: TGCAGTGCTCCGACAAGGACCTCGAACACCGGGGAGCCGTTTTTT. Translation gives CSAPTRTSNTGEPFF.

The chain combines TRBV7-9 with TRBJ2-7; 7 bases map to TRBD1. This CDR3 is built from 14 residues. The ends lost 0 bases at V and 1 base at J; junction bases unmatched: 0. Per germline, CDR1 SEHNR and CDR2 FQNEAQ (reference sequence). In DNA, the CDR3 is TGTGCCAGCAGCTTAGCGGACAGGTCCTACGAGCAGTACTTC. Amino acids: CASSLADRSYEQYF.

This clonotype turned up a few times. The gene calls are TRBV10-3 and TRBJ1-1; tentatively, D is TRBD1 (5 bases). Trimming took 4 bases from V and 5 from J, leaving 14 bases between them. The CDR3 covers 14 residues. The germline V gene has CDR1 ENHRY and CDR2 SYGVKD. In DNA form, the CDR3 reads TGTGCCATCAGTGTAGGAAGAGGGGAGACTGAAGCTTTCTTT. It specifies CAISVGRGETEAFF.

This chain joins TRBV6-2 or TRBV6-3 and TRBJ2-7, with D perhaps assigned TRBD1 or TRBD2 (5 bases each). The V gene's germline CDR1 is MNHEY and CDR2 SVGEGT. V was cut by 1 base and J by 0 bases, with 10 bases left in between. This CDR3 is 15 amino acids long. CDR3: CASSYLGRSSYEQYF. In DNA form, the CDR3 reads TGTGCCAGCAGTTACTTGGGACGGAGCTCCTACGAGCAGTACTTC.

The sample holds a few counts of this clonotype. The rearrangement uses TRBV20-1 and TRBJ1-6; D unresolved. CDR1 DFQATT and CDR2 SNEGSKA come from the germline V gene (reference sequence). CDR3 length: 17 residues. Deletions cut 2 bases from V and 0 bases from J, with 14 bases between. This CDR3 reads CSARSPSKSSYNSPLHF. As DNA, the CDR3 is TGCAGTGCTAGATCCCCTTCCAAGAGCTCCTATAATTCACCCCTCCACTTT.

This clonotype was counted between two and nine times. V gene TRBV20-1 combines with J gene TRBJ1-5; 7 positions match TRBD1. This CDR3 comprises 14 residues. CDR1 DFQATT and CDR2 SNEGSKA come from the germline V gene (reference sequence). J gave up 2 bases and V 3 bases, and 4 bases lay outside the gene matches. CDR3 nucleotide sequence: TGCAGTGCTAGGGAAACAGGGGGCAATCAGCCCCAGCATTTT. Translation gives CSARETGGNQPQHF.

This chain links TRBV28 with TRBJ2-1, with TRBD2 matching over 12 bases. Germline CDR1 MDHEN, CDR2 SYDVKM. With 4 bases clipped from V and 12 bases from J, the junction kept 7 bases outside the gene matches. The CDR3 consists of 14 residues. CDR3 sequence: CASSSGLAGHGQFF. The CDR3 DNA reads as TGTGCCAGCAGTTCGGGACTAGCGGGCCATGGGCAGTTCTTC.

The V and J genes are TRBV28 and TRBJ2-3; possible D gene TRBD2, 8 bases. Germline lookup yields CDR1 MDHEN and CDR2 SYDVKM. There are 13 residues in the CDR3. V dropped 11 bases and J dropped 5 bases, with 17 bases sitting between them. In DNA, the CDR3 is TGTGCCTCGGGAGGGGGCAGGGTAGATACGCAGTATTTT. Amino acids: CASGGGRVDTQYF.

The J gene is TRBJ1-2, the V gene TRBV6-1; D call uncertain. Germline values: CDR1 MNHNS, CDR2 SASEGT. The CDR3 loop spans 14 amino acids. With 6 bases removed from V and 0 bases from J, the gap between germline ends came to 11 bases. The CDR3 here is CASSPAVSNYGYTF. DNA for the CDR3: TGTGCCAGCAGCCCAGCGGTCTCTAACTATGGCTACACCTTC.

This clonotype was found a few times. This rearrangement joins TRBV6-2 or TRBV6-3 to TRBJ2-2; D is uncertain. The V gene lost 3 bases and the J gene lost 3 bases, with 8 bases spanning the gap. Germline V gene sequence: CDR1 MNHEY, CDR2 SVGEGT. This CDR3 comprises 14 residues. CDR3 residues: CASSYPPDTGELFF. As DNA, the CDR3 is TGTGCCAGCAGTTATCCGCCCGACACCGGGGAGCTGTTTTTT.

The sample holds a few counts of this clonotype. This rearrangement joins TRBV20-1 to TRBJ2-2; 12 nucleotides agree with TRBD2. The germline CDR1 and CDR2 sequences are DFQATT and SNEGSKA (reference sequence). This CDR3 comprises 15 residues. Losses at the gene ends were 3 bases for V and 4 bases for J; bases not matched to a gene: 3. The CDR3 DNA is TGCAGTGCTAGGGGGACTAGCGGGTTCACCGGGGAGCTGTTTTTT. It encodes CSARGTSGFTGELFF.

This clonotype occurred a few times. The chain uses TRBV6-1 and TRBJ2-1; 8 bases fit TRBD2. CDR1 MNHNS and CDR2 SASEGT come from the germline V gene. This CDR3 contains 15 residues. V was pared by 5 bases and J by 6 bases, with 9 bases of the junction left unmatched. This chain's CDR3 is CASSPGLAYFNEQFF. CDR3 bases: TGTGCCAGCAGTCCTGGACTAGCTTACTTCAATGAGCAGTTCTTC.

This clonotype came up a few times. The CDR3 is CASRLPRVGGSNQPQHF. The CDR3 DNA sequence: TGTGCCAGCAGGCTTCCCAGGGTCGGAGGAAGCAATCAGCCCCAGCATTTT. The V and J genes are TRBV21-1 and TRBJ1-5; the table assigns TRBD1, which was not confirmed against the DNA. TRBV21-1 is shown as a pseudogene. This CDR3 has 17 residues.